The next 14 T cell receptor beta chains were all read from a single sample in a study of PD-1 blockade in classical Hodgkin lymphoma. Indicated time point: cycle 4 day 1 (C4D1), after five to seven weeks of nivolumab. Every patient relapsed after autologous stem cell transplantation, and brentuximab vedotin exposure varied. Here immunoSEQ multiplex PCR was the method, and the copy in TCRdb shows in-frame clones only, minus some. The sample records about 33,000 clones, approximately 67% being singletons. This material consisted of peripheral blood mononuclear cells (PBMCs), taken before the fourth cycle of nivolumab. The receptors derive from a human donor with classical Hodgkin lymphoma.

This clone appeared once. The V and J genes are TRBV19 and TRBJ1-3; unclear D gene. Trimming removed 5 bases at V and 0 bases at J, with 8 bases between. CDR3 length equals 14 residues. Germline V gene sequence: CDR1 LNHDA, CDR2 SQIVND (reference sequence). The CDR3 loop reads CASSSRGSGNTIYF. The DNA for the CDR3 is TGTGCCAGTAGTTCCCGAGGCTCTGGAAACACCATATATTTT.

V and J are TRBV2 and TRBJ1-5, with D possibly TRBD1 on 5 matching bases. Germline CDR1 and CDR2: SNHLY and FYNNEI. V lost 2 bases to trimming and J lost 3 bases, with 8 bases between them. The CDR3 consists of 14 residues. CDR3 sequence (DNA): TGTGCCAGCAGTGAACCCAGGGTCAATCAGCCCCAGCATTTT. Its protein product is CASSEPRVNQPQHF. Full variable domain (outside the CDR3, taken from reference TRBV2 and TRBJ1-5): EPEVTQTPSHQVTQMGQEVILRCVPISNHLYFYWYRQILGQKVEFLVSFYNNEISEKSEIFDDQFSVERPDGSNFTLKIRSTKLEDSAMYFCASSEPRVNQPQHFGDGTRLSIL.

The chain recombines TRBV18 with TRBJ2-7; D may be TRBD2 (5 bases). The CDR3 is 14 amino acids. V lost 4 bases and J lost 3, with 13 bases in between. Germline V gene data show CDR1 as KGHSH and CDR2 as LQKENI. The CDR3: CASSRGQVNYEQYF. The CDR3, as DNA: TGTGCCAGCTCACGCGGGCAGGTGAACTACGAGCAGTACTTC. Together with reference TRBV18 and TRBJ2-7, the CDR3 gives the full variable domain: NAGVMQNPRHLVRRRGQEARLRCSPMKGHSHVYWYRQLPEEGLKFMVYLQKENIIDESGMPKERFSAEFPKEGPSILRIQQVVRGDSAAYFCASSRGQVNYEQYFGPGTRLTVT.

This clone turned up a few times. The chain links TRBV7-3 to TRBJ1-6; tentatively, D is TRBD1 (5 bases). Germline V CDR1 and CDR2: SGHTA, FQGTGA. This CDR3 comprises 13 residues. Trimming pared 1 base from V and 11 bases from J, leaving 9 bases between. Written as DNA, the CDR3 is TGTGCCAGCAGCTTAAAGACAGAAACACCCCTCCACTTT. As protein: CASSLKTETPLHF.

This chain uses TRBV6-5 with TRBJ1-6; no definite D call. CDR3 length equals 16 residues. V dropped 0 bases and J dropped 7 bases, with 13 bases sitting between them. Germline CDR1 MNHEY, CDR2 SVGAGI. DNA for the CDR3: TGTGCCAGCAGTTACTCGAATGGACTTGCGAATTCACCCCTCCACTTT. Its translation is CASSYSNGLANSPLHF.

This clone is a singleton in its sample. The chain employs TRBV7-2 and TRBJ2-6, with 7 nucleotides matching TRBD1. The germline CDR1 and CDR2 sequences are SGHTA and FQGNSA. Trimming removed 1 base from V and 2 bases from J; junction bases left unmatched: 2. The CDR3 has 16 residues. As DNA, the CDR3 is TGTGCCAGCAGCTTAGGGGGGACAGCTGGGGCCAACGTCCTGACTTTC. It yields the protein CASSLGGTAGANVLTF.

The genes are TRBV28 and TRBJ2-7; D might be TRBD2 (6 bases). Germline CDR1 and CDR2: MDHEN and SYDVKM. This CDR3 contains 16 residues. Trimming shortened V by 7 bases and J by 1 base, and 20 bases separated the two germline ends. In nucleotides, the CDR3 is TGTGCCAGCACTAGTTTTATCGGGACTTTGTCCTACGAGCAGTACTTC. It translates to CASTSFIGTLSYEQYF.

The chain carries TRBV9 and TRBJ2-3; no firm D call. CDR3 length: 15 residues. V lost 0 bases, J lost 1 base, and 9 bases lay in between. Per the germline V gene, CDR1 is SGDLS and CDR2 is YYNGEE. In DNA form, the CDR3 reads TGTGCCAGCAGCGTAGGAGTTACCCGCACAGATACGCAGTATTTT. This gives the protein CASSVGVTRTDTQYF.

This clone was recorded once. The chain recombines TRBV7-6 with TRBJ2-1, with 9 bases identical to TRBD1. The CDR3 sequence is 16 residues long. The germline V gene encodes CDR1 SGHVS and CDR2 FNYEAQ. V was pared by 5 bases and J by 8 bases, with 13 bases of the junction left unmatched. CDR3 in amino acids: CASSMTTGGRGDEQFF. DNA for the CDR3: TGTGCCAGCAGCATGACTACAGGGGGCAGGGGCGATGAGCAGTTCTTC.

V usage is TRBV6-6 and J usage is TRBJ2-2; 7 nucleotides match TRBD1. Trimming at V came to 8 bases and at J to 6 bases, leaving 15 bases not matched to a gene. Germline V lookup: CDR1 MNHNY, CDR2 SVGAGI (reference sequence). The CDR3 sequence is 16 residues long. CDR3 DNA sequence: TGTGCCAGCCGTAACCCATCGACAGGGAAAGCCGGGGAGCTGTTTTTT. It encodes CASRNPSTGKAGELFF.

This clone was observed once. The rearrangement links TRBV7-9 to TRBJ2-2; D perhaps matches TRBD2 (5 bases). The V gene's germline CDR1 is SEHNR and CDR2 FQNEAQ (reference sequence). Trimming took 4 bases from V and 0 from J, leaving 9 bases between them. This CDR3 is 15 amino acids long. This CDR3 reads CASSSAAANTGELFF. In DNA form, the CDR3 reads TGTGCCAGCAGCTCAGCGGCCGCGAACACCGGGGAGCTGTTTTTT.

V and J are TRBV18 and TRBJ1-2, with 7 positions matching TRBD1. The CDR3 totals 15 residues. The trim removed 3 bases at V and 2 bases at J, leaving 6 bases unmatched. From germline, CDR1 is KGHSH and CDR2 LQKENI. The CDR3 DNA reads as TGTGCCAGCTCACCTGAGGAGGGGGCAAACTATGGCTACACCTTC. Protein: CASSPEEGANYGYTF.

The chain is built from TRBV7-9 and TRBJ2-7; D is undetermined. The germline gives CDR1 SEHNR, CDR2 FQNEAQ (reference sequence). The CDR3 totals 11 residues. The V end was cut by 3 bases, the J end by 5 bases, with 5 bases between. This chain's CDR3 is CASSLVDEQYF. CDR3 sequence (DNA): TGTGCCAGCAGCTTGGTAGACGAGCAGTACTTC.

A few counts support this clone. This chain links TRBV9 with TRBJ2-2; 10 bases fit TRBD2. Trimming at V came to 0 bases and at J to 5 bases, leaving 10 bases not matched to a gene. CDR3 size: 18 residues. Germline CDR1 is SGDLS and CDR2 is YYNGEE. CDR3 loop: CASSVEPSGSLGTGELFF. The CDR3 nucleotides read TGTGCCAGCAGCGTAGAGCCTAGCGGGAGCCTCGGGACCGGGGAGCTGTTTTTT.